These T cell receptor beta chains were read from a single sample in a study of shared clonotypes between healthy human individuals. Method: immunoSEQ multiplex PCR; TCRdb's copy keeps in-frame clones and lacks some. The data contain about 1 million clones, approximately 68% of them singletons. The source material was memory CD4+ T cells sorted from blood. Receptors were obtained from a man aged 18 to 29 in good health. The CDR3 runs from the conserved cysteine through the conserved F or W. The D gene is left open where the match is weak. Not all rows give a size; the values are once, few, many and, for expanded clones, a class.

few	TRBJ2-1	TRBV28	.	TGTGCCAGCAGTTTGAGTAGCAATGAGCAGTTCTTC	CASSLSSNEQFF
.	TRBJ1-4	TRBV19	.	TGTGCCAGTAAATTGGCAACTAATGAAAAACTGTTTTTT	CASKLATNEKLFF
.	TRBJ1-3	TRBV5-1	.	TGCGCCAGCAGCTTGGAGGCAGTCGTCTCTGGAAACACCATATATTTT	CASSLEAVVSGNTIYF
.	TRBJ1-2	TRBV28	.	TGTGCCAGCAGTTCCCCCAGACTAGCTAACTATGGCTACACCTTC	CASSSPRLANYGYTF
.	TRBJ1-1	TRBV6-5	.	TGTGCCAGCAGTTACGGAGGGACGAGCACTGAAGCTTTCTTT	CASSYGGTSTEAFF
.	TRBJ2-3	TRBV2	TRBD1	TGTGCCAGCAGTTTACAGGGGGGTAGCACAGATACGCAGTATTTT	CASSLQGGSTDTQYF
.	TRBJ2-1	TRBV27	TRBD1	TGTGCCAGCAGTTCGGGACAGGGGGACTACAATGAGCAGTTCTTC	CASSSGQGDYNEQFF
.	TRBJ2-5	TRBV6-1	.	TGTGCCAGTAGAGACAAGGGGAGAGGGGAGACCCAGTACTTC	CASRDKGRGETQYF
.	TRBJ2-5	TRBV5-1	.	TGCGCCAGCAGGGGAGCAGGGAGCGGGTATGGGGAAGAGACCCAGTACTTC	CASRGAGSGYGEETQYF
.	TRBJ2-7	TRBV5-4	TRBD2	TGTGCCAGCAGCTCCCAGTTCGGGGGGAGCTCCTACGAGCAGTACTTC	CASSSQFGGSSYEQYF
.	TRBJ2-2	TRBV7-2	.	TGTGCCAGCAGCCTGCGACAAGCGAACACCGGGGAGCTGTTTTTT	CASSLRQANTGELFF
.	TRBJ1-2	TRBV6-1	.	TGTGCCAGCAGTGAAGCTGCGGGGGGCAACTATGGCTACACCTTC	CASSEAAGGNYGYTF
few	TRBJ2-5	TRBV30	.	TGTGCCTGGAGAATCGCAGGACGTGAGACCCAGTACTTC	CAWRIAGRETQYF
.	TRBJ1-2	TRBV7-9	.	TGTGCCAGCAGCTTAGCGAGCGTTTATGGCTACACCTTC	CASSLASVYGYTF
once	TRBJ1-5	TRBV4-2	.	TGTGCCAGCAGCCAAGGAGATCAGGGGTATAGCAATCAGCCCCAGCATTTT	CASSQGDQGYSNQPQHF
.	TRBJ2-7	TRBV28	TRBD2	TGTGCCAGCAGCCTATCGGCTAGCGGGGGCTACGAGCAGTACTTC	CASSLSASGGYEQYF
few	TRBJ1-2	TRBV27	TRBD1	TGTGCCAGCAGTTTACGACAGGGGGGCGTTGGCTACACCTTC	CASSLRQGGVGYTF
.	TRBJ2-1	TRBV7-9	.	TGTGCCAGCACTGACGGGGGTCACAATGAGCAGTTCTTC	CASTDGGHNEQFF
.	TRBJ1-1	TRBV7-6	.	TGTGCCAGCAGCTTAGGAGTTGACCTAATGGACACTGAAGCTTTCTTT	CASSLGVDLMDTEAFF
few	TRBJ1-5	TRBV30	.	TGTGCCTGGAGCACCGGGACTTCCGGCAATCAGCCCCAGCATTTT	CAWSTGTSGNQPQHF
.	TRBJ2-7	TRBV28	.	TGTGCCAGCAGCCGAGTCTACGAGCAGTACTTC	CASSRVYEQYF
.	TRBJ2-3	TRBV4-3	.	TGCGCCAGCAGCCAAAGAACTAGCCAAGATACGCAGTATTTT	CASSQRTSQDTQYF
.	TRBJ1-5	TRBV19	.	TGTGCCAGTCGACGGGTTAGTGATCAGCCCCAGCATTTT	CASRRVSDQPQHF
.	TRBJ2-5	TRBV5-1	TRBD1	TGCGCCAGCAGAGGTGGCGGGACAGGGTTAGAGACCCAGTACTTC	CASRGGGTGLETQYF
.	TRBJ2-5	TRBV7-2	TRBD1	TGTGCCAGCAGCTTAGGAGGGACAGGGGAGCGGGAGACCCAGTACTTC	CASSLGGTGERETQYF
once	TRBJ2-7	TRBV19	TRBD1	TGTGCCAGTAGTCGGGGACAGGAGTACGAGCAGTACTTC	CASSRGQEYEQYF
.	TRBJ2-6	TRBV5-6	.	TGTGCCAGCAGCCGGTCCATGAGTGGCAATTTGACTTTC	CASSRSMSGNLTF
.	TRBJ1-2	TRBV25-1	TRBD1	TGTGCCAGCAGTCCGACAGGGGTGAACTATGGCTACACCTTC	CASSPTGVNYGYTF
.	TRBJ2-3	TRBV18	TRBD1	TGTGCCAGCTCACCAGTAGGACAGGGGGCGTCAGATACGCAGTATTTT	CASSPVGQGASDTQYF
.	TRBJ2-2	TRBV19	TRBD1	TGTGCCAGTAGTGACAGGGGAAACACCGGGGAGCTGTTTTTT	CASSDRGNTGELFF
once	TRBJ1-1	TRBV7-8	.	TGTGCCAGCAGCTTAGTCTGGGGGGAAGCTTTCTTT	CASSLVWGEAFF
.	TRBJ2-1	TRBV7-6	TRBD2	TGTGCCAGCAGCTTCAGACTAGCGGGAGGGCCCAGTGAGCAGTTCTTC	CASSFRLAGGPSEQFF
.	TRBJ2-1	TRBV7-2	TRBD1	TGTGCCAGCAGCTCCGACAGGGGGAAGGTGAATGAGCAGTTCTTC	CASSSDRGKVNEQFF
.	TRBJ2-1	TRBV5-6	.	TGTGCCAGCAGCTTGATCGGGAAGACCTACAATGAGCAGTTCTTC	CASSLIGKTYNEQFF
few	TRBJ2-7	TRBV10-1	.	TGCGCCAGCAGGTCTTGGGGGCAGTACTTC	CASRSWGQYF
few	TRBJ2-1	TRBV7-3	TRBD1	TGTGCCAGCAGCCCCACCGGGACAGTATCTTACAATGAGCAGTTCTTC	CASSPTGTVSYNEQFF
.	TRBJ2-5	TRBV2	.	TGTGCCAGCAGCCCAAGGCAGGGTTCTAGGGAGACCCAGTACTTC	CASSPRQGSRETQYF
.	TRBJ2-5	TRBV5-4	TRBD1	TGTGCCAGCAGCCCGGGACAGACCTACCAAGAGACCCAGTACTTC	CASSPGQTYQETQYF
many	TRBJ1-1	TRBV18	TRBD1	TGTGCCAGCTCACCGGACAGGGACACTGAAGCTTTCTTT	CASSPDRDTEAFF
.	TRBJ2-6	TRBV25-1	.	TGTGCCAGCAACTCTGGGGCCAACGTCCTGACTTTC	CASNSGANVLTF
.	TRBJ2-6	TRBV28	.	TGTGCCAGCACCGGACTCTCTGGGGCCAACGTCCTGACTTTC	CASTGLSGANVLTF
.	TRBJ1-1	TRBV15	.	TGTGCCACCGGCAAGTTGAACACTGAAGCTTTCTTT	CATGKLNTEAFF
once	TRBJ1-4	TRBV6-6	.	TGTGCCAGCAGTAGGCAGCGACCAACTAATGAAAAACTGTTTTTT	CASSRQRPTNEKLFF
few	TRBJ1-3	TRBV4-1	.	TGCGCCAGCAGCCAAGAGAGGAGGGGAGGAAACACCATATATTTT	CASSQERRGGNTIYF
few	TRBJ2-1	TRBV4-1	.	TGCGCCAGCAGCCAAGATAGTTCGGGTAGGGTCAGCTCCTACAATGAGCAGTTCTTC	CASSQDSSGRVSSYNEQFF
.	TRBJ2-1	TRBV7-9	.	TGTGCCAGCAGCCCCGGAGCGGGCCTTAGGGATGAGCAGTTCTTC	CASSPGAGLRDEQFF
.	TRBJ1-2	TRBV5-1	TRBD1	TGCGCCAGCAGCTTGGCCGACAGGGCCCATGGCTACACCTTC	CASSLADRAHGYTF
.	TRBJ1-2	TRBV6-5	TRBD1	TGTGCCAGCAGTTCTCCTGACAGGGGTTACTATGGCTACACCTTC	CASSSPDRGYYGYTF
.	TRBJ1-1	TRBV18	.	TGTGCCAGCTCACCAAATAAGCTGGATAGGACTGAAGCTTTCTTT	CASSPNKLDRTEAFF
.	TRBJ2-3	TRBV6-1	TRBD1	TGTGCCAGCAGTGCCGACAGGGTGTCAGATACGCAGTATTTT	CASSADRVSDTQYF